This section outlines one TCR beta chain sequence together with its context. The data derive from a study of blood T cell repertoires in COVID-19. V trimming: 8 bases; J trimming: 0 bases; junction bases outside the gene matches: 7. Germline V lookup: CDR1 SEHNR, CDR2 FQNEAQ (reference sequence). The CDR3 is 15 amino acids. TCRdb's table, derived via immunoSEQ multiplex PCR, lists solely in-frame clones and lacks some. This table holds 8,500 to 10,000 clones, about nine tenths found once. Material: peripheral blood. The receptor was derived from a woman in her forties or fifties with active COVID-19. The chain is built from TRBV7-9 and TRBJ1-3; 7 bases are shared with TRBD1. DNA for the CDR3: TGTGCCAGCGGGCCGGACAGGACCTCTGGAAACACCATATATTTT. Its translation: CASGPDRTSGNTIYF.